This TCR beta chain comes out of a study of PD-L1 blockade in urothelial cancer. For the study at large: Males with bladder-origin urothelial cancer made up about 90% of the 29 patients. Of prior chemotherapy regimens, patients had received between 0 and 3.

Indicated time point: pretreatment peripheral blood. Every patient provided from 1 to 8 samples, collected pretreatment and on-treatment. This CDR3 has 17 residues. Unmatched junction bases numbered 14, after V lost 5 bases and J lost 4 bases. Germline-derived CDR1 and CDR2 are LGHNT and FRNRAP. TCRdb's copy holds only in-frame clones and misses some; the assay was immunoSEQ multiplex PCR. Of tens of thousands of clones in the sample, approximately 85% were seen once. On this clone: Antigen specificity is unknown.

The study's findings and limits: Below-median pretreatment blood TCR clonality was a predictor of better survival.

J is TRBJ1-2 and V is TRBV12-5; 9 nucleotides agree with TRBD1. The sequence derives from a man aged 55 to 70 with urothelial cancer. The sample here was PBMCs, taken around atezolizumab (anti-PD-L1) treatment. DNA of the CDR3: TGTGCTAGTGGTCCAGGCAAACAGGGGGCATTTGGCTATGGCTACACCTTC. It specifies CASGPGKQGAFGYGYTF.